The T cell receptor (beta chain) described here comes from a study of cytomegalovirus exposure and HLA in healthy donors. In nominal health when sampled, donors likely had unrecorded immune exposures nonetheless. The PCR was carried out with 60 Vbeta primers and 13 Jbeta primers. The data were produced by immunoSEQ multiplex PCR, yet TCRdb's version contains in-frame clones alone and is incomplete. The sample gives 210,000 or so clones, about 85% of which show up once; about 1.2% is in the top ten. To note about this clone: The antigen remains unidentified.

This CDR3 is 15 amino acids long. Germline V gives CDR1 MNHEY, CDR2 SVGAGI. V was trimmed by 4 bases and J by 0 bases, leaving 12 bases between them. General study results and limits: Several V segments, TRBV6-2 and TRBV6-3 among them, could not be told apart and were dropped.

The genes are TRBV6-5 and TRBJ1-1, with D unclear. The sequence derives from a human donor in good health. Sample: PBMCs. CDR3 nucleotides: TGTGCCAGCAGTTCATCCCCGGTCATGAACACTGAAGCTTTCTTT. Translating gives CASSSSPVMNTEAFF.